Following are 23 T cell receptor beta chains from one sample sequenced in a study of blood T cell repertoires in COVID-19. Assay: immunoSEQ multiplex PCR; the TCRdb copy retains only in-frame clones and omits some. The data hold about 220,000 clones, with roughly 84% observed a single time. The sample consisted of PBMCs or T cells enriched from blood (not recorded which). The receptors stem from a woman in her 40s who had recovered from COVID-19.

The J gene is TRBJ1-1, the V gene TRBV3-1 (or the pseudogene TRBV3-2), with 9 bases lining up with TRBD1. The V and J ends lost 2 bases and 10 bases, in that order; junction bases with no gene match: 5. Germline CDR1 and CDR2: LGHDT and YNNKEL (reference sequence). This CDR3 contains 13 residues. CDR3 region: CASSQRDREVAFF. CDR3 nucleotides: TGTGCCAGCAGCCAACGGGACAGGGAGGTAGCTTTCTTT.

V gene TRBV7-2 combines with J gene TRBJ2-4, with 8 bases aligning to TRBD1. CDR3 length equals 15 residues. Losses at the gene ends were 5 bases for V and 0 bases for J; bases not matched to a gene: 3. The germline V gene has CDR1 SGHTA and CDR2 FQGNSA. DNA of the CDR3: TGTGCCAGCAGCCCTGACAGGGGAGCCAAAAACATTCAGTACTTC. Translation gives CASSPDRGAKNIQYF.

The chain uses TRBV11-2 and TRBJ2-5; D is possibly TRBD2 (6 bases). V lost 5 bases to trimming and J lost 1 base, with 11 bases between them. Germline values: CDR1 SGHAT, CDR2 FQNNGV. CDR3 size: 14 residues. The CDR3, as DNA: TGTGCCAGCAGCCTCCGGGACTCCCAAGAGACCCAGTACTTC. This sequence encodes CASSLRDSQETQYF.

This clone was detected only once. V usage is TRBV5-8 and J usage is TRBJ2-6; the D gene is possibly TRBD1 (6 bases). V lost 0 bases to trimming and J lost 0 bases, with 7 bases between them. Germline loops: CDR1 SGHTS, CDR2 YDEGEE. The CDR3 is 16 residues long. The DNA of the CDR3 is TGTGCCAGCAGCTTGGGGACAGACTCTGGGGCCAACGTCCTGACTTTC. Its protein is CASSLGTDSGANVLTF.

The chain combines TRBV5-1 with TRBJ2-7; D gene uncertain. CDR3 length equals 14 residues. Trimming removed 0 bases from V and 4 bases from J, with 11 bases in between. Germline V gives CDR1 SGHRS, CDR2 YFSETQ. CDR3 loop: CASSLDSPDYEQYF. CDR3 coding DNA: TGCGCCAGCAGCTTGGACAGTCCGGATTACGAGCAGTACTTC.

The chain couples TRBV5-1 to TRBJ2-5; 8 bases agree with TRBD2. The V gene end was trimmed by 0 bases and the J gene end by 5 bases; junction bases not matched to a gene: 6. The CDR3 has 15 amino acids. The germline gives CDR1 SGHRS, CDR2 YFSETQ. In DNA, the CDR3 is TGCGCCAGCAGCTTGGGGTGGGGACTAGACGAGACCCAGTACTTC. Translation: CASSLGWGLDETQYF.

The chain couples TRBV11-3 to TRBJ2-1; TRBD2 aligns across 8 bases. V lost 5 bases and J lost 8; bases outside the gene matches: 11. The CDR3 is 15 residues long. Germline V gene data show CDR1 as SGHNT and CDR2 as YENEEA. The CDR3 sequence is CASSPRVAGFHEQFF. CDR3 nucleotides: TGTGCCAGCAGCCCCCGAGTAGCGGGATTCCATGAGCAGTTCTTC.

The chain's CDR3 is CASSYTGGELFF. As DNA, the CDR3 is TGTGCCAGCAGTTACACCGGGGGGGAGCTGTTTTTT. The chain combines TRBV6-2 or TRBV6-3 with TRBJ2-2, with unresolved D. Trimming removed 2 bases at V and 8 bases at J, with 6 bases between. There are 12 residues in the CDR3. Per the germline V gene, CDR1 is MNHEY and CDR2 is SVGEGT.

V is TRBV28 and J is TRBJ1-2; 12 bases align to TRBD1. The CDR3 runs to 17 residues. Trimming removed 3 bases from V and 7 bases from J; junction bases left unmatched: 12. The germline V gene encodes CDR1 MDHEN and CDR2 SYDVKM. CDR3 protein: CASSFMNSGDRGLGYTF. CDR3 coding DNA: TGTGCCAGCAGTTTTATGAATAGTGGGGACAGGGGGCTTGGCTACACCTTC.

The chain combines TRBV5-5 with TRBJ2-2, with 7 bases aligning to TRBD2. CDR3 length equals 16 residues. J gave up 4 bases and V 4 bases, and 10 bases lay outside the gene matches. Germline V CDR1 and CDR2: SGHKS, YYEKEE (reference sequence). CDR3 sequence (DNA): TGTGCCAGCAGCCATGTCGGCGGGAGAGTCACCGGGGAGCTGTTTTTT. As protein: CASSHVGGRVTGELFF.

This sequence joins TRBV12-5 and TRBJ2-3; the match to TRBD2 covers 7 bases. The trim removed 3 bases at V and 5 bases at J, leaving 2 bases unmatched. The CDR3 loop spans 13 amino acids. The germline V gene has CDR1 LGHNT and CDR2 FRNRAP. The CDR3 coding sequence is TGTGCTAGTGGTTTATCGGGGGGAGATACGCAGTATTTT. Its protein is CASGLSGGDTQYF.

The V gene is TRBV24-1, the J gene TRBJ1-5; D unclear. Between the trimmed V and J ends, which lost 2 bases and 2 bases, there was a span of 18 bases. The CDR3 is 18 residues long. Germline CDR1 is KGHDR and CDR2 is SFDVKD. In DNA, the CDR3 is TGTGCCACCAGTGATTCGAGGGTGGACGGCGGCGGCAATCAGCCCCAGCATTTT. Translated, it gives CATSDSRVDGGGNQPQHF.

The CDR3 is CASSMHPGQGIYGYTF. In DNA, the CDR3 is TGTGCCAGTAGTATGCACCCGGGACAGGGAATCTATGGCTACACCTTC. The chain uses TRBV19 and TRBJ1-2; TRBD1 matches at 9 bases. Germline V CDR1 and CDR2: LNHDA, SQIVND (reference sequence). CDR3 size: 16 residues. Losses at the gene ends were 3 bases for V and 4 bases for J; bases not matched to a gene: 9.

The V and J genes are TRBV9 and TRBJ1-2; TRBD1 is a possible D gene (5 bases). V was shortened by 4 bases and J by 3 bases, with 13 bases between the two germline ends. The CDR3 is made up of 14 amino acids. Germline V lookup: CDR1 SGDLS, CDR2 YYNGEE. CDR3 sequence (DNA): TGTGCCAGCAGCCCTGATGACAGTTACTATGGCTACACCTTC. Translating it yields CASSPDDSYYGYTF.

The CDR3 loop reads CASSLDGGHRETQYF. CDR3 nucleotide sequence: TGTGCCAGCAGCTTAGATGGCGGACACAGGGAGACCCAGTACTTC. The chain employs TRBV11-2 and TRBJ2-5; tentative D call: TRBD1 (5 bases). Per the germline V gene, CDR1 is SGHAT and CDR2 is FQNNGV. This CDR3 is built from 15 residues. Trimming stripped 0 bases from V and 5 bases from J, with 13 bases between.

This chain links TRBV7-3 with TRBJ1-2, with TRBD1 matching over 7 bases. The trim removed 2 bases at V and 5 bases at J, leaving 2 bases unmatched. Germline CDR1 SGHTA, CDR2 FQGTGA. The CDR3 extends over 13 amino acids. The DNA of the CDR3 is TGTGCCAGCAGCTTACCAGGGGGTTATGGCTACACCTTC. Translating it yields CASSLPGGYGYTF.

The chain recombines TRBV11-2 with TRBJ1-2; D remains ambiguous. V lost 6 bases and J 3 bases, leaving 14 bases between the germline ends. CDR3 length equals 14 residues. Germline V gene sequence: CDR1 SGHAT, CDR2 FQNNGV. Written as DNA, the CDR3 is TGTGCCAGCAGACCAGGAGGGAGGGACTATGGCTACACCTTC. Its translation is CASRPGGRDYGYTF.

This clone has just a few counts. This chain uses TRBV7-2 with TRBJ2-2, with TRBD1 identical over 12 bases. Trimming took 5 bases from V and 7 from J; bases not matched to a gene: 14. This CDR3 is built from 18 residues. Germline values: CDR1 SGHTA, CDR2 FQGNSA. CDR3 coding DNA: TGTGCCAGCAGCCCAAGAATACCAGGGACAGGGGGCAGCGGGGAGCTGTTTTTT. Residues: CASSPRIPGTGGSGELFF.

The chain combines TRBV24-1 with TRBJ2-3; 9 nucleotides align to TRBD1. Germline V gives CDR1 KGHDR, CDR2 SFDVKD. The trim removed 10 bases at V and 4 bases at J, leaving 8 bases unmatched. The CDR3 loop spans 14 amino acids. The CDR3 DNA reads TGTGCCACTTCGACAGGGGGGCCCCCAGATACGCAGTATTTT. Encoded protein: CATSTGGPPDTQYF.

In this sample, this clone turned up a few times. The V and J genes are TRBV5-4 and TRBJ1-2; 10 nucleotides agree with TRBD1. J lost 8 bases, V lost 4 bases, and 5 bases had no gene match. The CDR3 covers 13 residues. Per germline, CDR1 SGHNT and CDR2 YYREEE (reference sequence). As DNA, the CDR3 is TGTGCCAGCAGCCTGGGACAGGGGAACGGCTACACCTTC. It codes for CASSLGQGNGYTF.

The V gene is TRBV19, the J gene TRBJ1-4, with D unclear. The length of the CDR3 is 14 residues. The germline CDR1 and CDR2 sequences are LNHDA and SQIVND (reference sequence). The V end was cut by 6 bases, the J end by 5 bases, with 13 bases between. Here the CDR3 reads CASSPTGRNEKLFF. The CDR3 DNA reads as TGTGCCAGTAGCCCCACCGGGAGGAATGAAAAACTGTTTTTT. Using reference TRBV19 and TRBJ1-4 for the parts outside the CDR3, the full variable domain is DGGITQSPKYLFRKEGQNVTLSCEQNLNHDAMYWYRQDPGQGLRLIYYSQIVNDFQKGDIAEGYSVSREKKESFPLTVTSAQKNPTAFYLCASSPTGRNEKLFFGSGTQLSVL.

The rearrangement links TRBV18 to TRBJ2-4; D remains ambiguous. From germline, CDR1 is KGHSH and CDR2 LQKENI. The CDR3 spans 16 residues. The V gene lost 0 bases and the J gene lost 0 bases, with 9 bases spanning the gap. CDR3 amino acids: CASSPPNSLAKNIQYF. In nucleotides, the CDR3 is TGTGCCAGCTCACCACCCAACAGTCTAGCCAAAAACATTCAGTACTTC. Complete variable domain (other parts from reference TRBV18 and TRBJ2-4): NAGVMQNPRHLVRRRGQEARLRCSPMKGHSHVYWYRQLPEEGLKFMVYLQKENIIDESGMPKERFSAEFPKEGPSILRIQQVVRGDSAAYFCASSPPNSLAKNIQYFGAGTRLSVL.

The CDR3 nucleotides are TGTGCCAGCAGCGTCGAGGGCTCCAGGACCGGGGAGCTGTTTTTT. Translation: CASSVEGSRTGELFF. The V and J genes are TRBV9 and TRBJ2-2, with D possibly matching TRBD2 (5 bases). This CDR3 spans 15 amino acids. The V end was cut by 2 bases, the J end by 5 bases, with 13 bases between. Germline lookup yields CDR1 SGDLS and CDR2 YYNGEE.